The source of this TCR beta chain is a study of T-cell reconstitution after alpha-beta-depleted transplantation in children. TCRbeta library preparation incorporated unique molecular identifiers. A single record per CDR3 protein comes from TCRdb applying MiXCR to the PCR reads. This repertoire shows about 120,000 distinct CDR3 sequences, about a tenth found once; its top ten account for 34%. The CDR3 has 14 amino acids. Germline-derived CDR1 and CDR2 are ENHRY and SYGVKD. V shed 6 bases and J shed 4 bases, with 15 bases lying between them. Findings of the study overall: Expanded graft clones, several hundred of them, were reportedly the source of alpha-beta T cells about two months after transplant.

There are a few counts of this clonotype. The antigen remains unidentified. Sample: PBMCs, taken before TCRalphabeta/CD19-depleted stem cell transplant. The V call is TRBV10-3, the J call TRBJ1-2; TRBD1 might be the D (6 bases). The source is a boy between 2 and 10 years old with acute lymphoblastic leukemia, due to receive a stem cell transplant. CDR3 amino acids: CAIRASGGSYGYTF. The DNA for the CDR3 is TGTGCCATCAGGGCCTCGGGGGGCTCCTATGGCTACACCTTC.